This entry lists 23 T cell receptor beta chains sequenced from one sample in a study of technical replicates of blood from a handful of donors. Produced via immunoSEQ multiplex PCR; TCRdb's table is partial and in-frame only. The repertoire holds about 64,000 clones, with 86% as singletons. The sample comprised PBMCs. These receptors all come from a human donor in good health. Some clones in this sample may be carry-over from other donors' samples.

The chain carries TRBV7-8 and TRBJ1-5, with a possible D match to TRBD1 (6 bases). The CDR3 extends over 19 amino acids. Germline V gene data show CDR1 as SGHVS and CDR2 as FQNEAQ. V was pared by 7 bases and J by 5 bases, with 30 bases between. CDR3 residues: CASTPAPPGASQLYQPQHF. The CDR3 nucleotides are TGTGCCAGCACCCCCGCACCCCCAGGGGCAAGTCAGCTATATCAGCCCCAGCATTTT.

In its sample, this clone was seen many times. This chain uses TRBV11-2 with TRBJ2-1; the D gene is possibly TRBD1 (6 bases). Germline V gene lookup returns CDR1 SGHAT and CDR2 FQNNGV. This CDR3 has 16 residues. The V end was cut by 1 base, the J end by 5 bases, with 15 bases between. This CDR3 reads CASSLVAGQWNNEQFF. As DNA, the CDR3 is TGTGCCAGCAGCTTAGTAGCAGGACAGTGGAACAATGAGCAGTTCTTC.

This chain joins TRBV7-8 and TRBJ2-5; the match to TRBD2 covers 7 bases. The CDR3 sequence is 13 residues long. The germline V gene encodes CDR1 SGHVS and CDR2 FQNEAQ. V was pared by 5 bases and J by 5 bases, with 5 bases of the junction left unmatched. The CDR3 is CASSPRLAETQYF. In DNA, the CDR3 is TGTGCCAGCAGCCCCCGACTAGCCGAGACCCAGTACTTC. The variable domain in full, completed from reference TRBV7-8 and TRBJ2-5, reads GAGVSQSPRYKVAKRGQDVALRCDPISGHVSLFWYQQALGQGPEFLTYFQNEAQLDKSGLPSDRFFAERPEGSVSTLKIQRTQQEDSAVYLCASSPRLAETQYFGPGTRLLVL.

The V gene is TRBV7-2, the J gene TRBJ1-1, with a tentative D call TRBD1 (6 bases). V lost 5 bases and J lost 0, with 10 bases in between. This CDR3 comprises 14 residues. In germline, CDR1 is SGHTA, CDR2 FQGNSA. As DNA, the CDR3 is TGTGCCAGCAGCCCCGGGACAATGAACACTGAAGCTTTCTTT. It yields the protein CASSPGTMNTEAFF.

The gene calls are TRBV9 and TRBJ2-3, with D tentatively TRBD1 (6 bases). CDR3 length equals 19 residues. V was clipped by 0 bases and J by 0 bases, with 20 bases between them. Germline V gives CDR1 SGDLS, CDR2 YYNGEE. The CDR3 bases are TGTGCCAGCAGCGTAGGTACAGGGCCTTCTAGTTCTAGCACAGATACGCAGTATTTT. Translating it yields CASSVGTGPSSSSTDTQYF.

About this clone itself: Other DNA sequences in the same sample also yield this CDR3. The chain is built from TRBV15 and TRBJ1-4; 8 nucleotides match TRBD1. With V trimmed by 0 bases and J by 7 bases, 4 bases remained unmatched. This CDR3 is 15 amino acids long. Per germline, CDR1 LNHNV and CDR2 YYDKDF (reference sequence). The CDR3 coding sequence is TGTGCCACCAGCAGAGATGGGACAGGCGGTGAAAAACTGTTTTTT. Translation: CATSRDGTGGEKLFF.

V usage is TRBV27 and J usage is TRBJ1-4; TRBD1 is a possible D gene (6 bases). CDR1 and CDR2 (germline): MNHEY, SMNVEV (reference sequence). The CDR3 loop spans 16 amino acids. V lost 6 bases to trimming and J lost 0 bases, with 14 bases between them. The CDR3 nucleotides read TGTGCCAGCAGGACCCTCAGGGGATCAACTAATGAAAAACTGTTTTTT. This encodes CASRTLRGSTNEKLFF.

The chain has TRBV29-1 and TRBJ2-2; 7 positions match TRBD2. Losses at the gene ends were 3 bases for V and 2 bases for J; bases not matched to a gene: 3. The germline V gene has CDR1 SQVTM and CDR2 ANQGSEA. This CDR3 contains 14 residues. CDR3 in DNA: TGCAGCGTTGACCAGCGGGGAAACACCGGGGAGCTGTTTTTT. It codes for CSVDQRGNTGELFF.

The chain recombines TRBV9 with TRBJ1-1; no firm D call. Between the trimmed V and J ends, which lost 0 bases and 4 bases, there was a span of 7 bases. Germline V gives CDR1 SGDLS, CDR2 YYNGEE. The CDR3 contains 13 residues. The CDR3 sequence is CASSVADFTEAFF. For the CDR3, the DNA is TGTGCCAGCAGCGTAGCAGATTTCACTGAAGCTTTCTTT.

A single count supports this clone. The rearrangement uses TRBV6-1 and TRBJ1-2; 8 nucleotides match TRBD1. V trimming: 2 bases; J trimming: 4 bases; junction bases outside the gene matches: 3. Germline CDR1 and CDR2: MNHNS and SASEGT. The CDR3 is made up of 14 amino acids. Here the CDR3 DNA reads TGTGCCAGCAGTGAACAGGGGGCTGGCTATGGCTACACCTTC. Amino acids: CASSEQGAGYGYTF.

The chain has TRBV12-5 and TRBJ2-1, with TRBD1 matching 8 bases. Germline V lookup: CDR1 LGHNT, CDR2 FRNRAP. After removal of 5 bases from V and 7 bases from J, the junction contained 7 bases not matched to a gene. CDR3 length equals 14 residues. The CDR3 nucleotides read TGTGCTAGTGGTCTCCTGACAGGGGCGAATGAGCAGTTCTTC. Protein: CASGLLTGANEQFF.

In this sample, this clone turned up once. V usage is TRBV12-5 and J usage is TRBJ1-4; no firm D call. Germline CDR1 reads LGHNT; CDR2 reads FRNRAP. Trimming pared 5 bases from V and 4 bases from J, leaving 14 bases between. This CDR3 has 15 amino acids. The DNA of the CDR3 is TGTGCTAGTGGTGTGGACGGGATCAATAATGAAAAACTGTTTTTT. Its protein product is CASGVDGINNEKLFF.

The rearrangement uses TRBV7-9 and TRBJ1-2, with D unclear. With 1 base removed from V and 6 bases from J, the gap between germline ends came to 12 bases. From germline, CDR1 is SEHNR and CDR2 FQNEAQ (reference sequence). The CDR3 runs 14 residues. CDR3 in amino acids: CASSLEEARDGYTF. For the CDR3, the DNA is TGTGCCAGCAGCTTAGAAGAAGCCCGCGATGGCTACACCTTC.

This chain links TRBV9 with TRBJ1-1, with a possible D match to TRBD1 (5 bases). CDR1 is SGDLS and CDR2 is YYNGEE in the germline V gene. This CDR3 contains 15 residues. Trimming took 0 bases from V and 5 from J, leaving 14 bases between them. CDR3 protein: CASSVGRGRRTEAFF. The DNA of the CDR3 is TGTGCCAGCAGCGTAGGGAGGGGTCGGAGGACTGAAGCTTTCTTT.

The chain uses TRBV2 and TRBJ1-6; possibly TRBD1 for D (6 bases). This CDR3 is 15 amino acids long. Trimming left V 2 bases short and J 6 bases short, with 11 bases between. The germline V gene encodes CDR1 SNHLY and CDR2 FYNNEI. CDR3 coding DNA: TGTGCCAGCAGTGAACACAGGGTACTTAATTCACCCCTCCACTTT. It yields the protein CASSEHRVLNSPLHF. Full variable domain (remainder filled in from reference TRBV2 and TRBJ1-6): EPEVTQTPSHQVTQMGQEVILRCVPISNHLYFYWYRQILGQKVEFLVSFYNNEISEKSEIFDDQFSVERPDGSNFTLKIRSTKLEDSAMYFCASSEHRVLNSPLHFGNGTRLTVT.

The chain links TRBV6-6 to TRBJ2-7, with D uncertain. The V gene lost 2 bases and the J gene lost 6 bases, with 8 bases spanning the gap. This CDR3 has 12 amino acids. Germline V gene data show CDR1 as MNHNY and CDR2 as SVGAGI (reference sequence). CDR3 in DNA: TGTGCCAGCAGTTACGGGCCCTTCGAGCAGTACTTC. This encodes CASSYGPFEQYF.

This sequence joins TRBV6-5 and TRBJ2-7, with 11 bases matching TRBD1. The CDR3 contains 15 residues. The germline CDR1 and CDR2 sequences are MNHEY and SVGAGI. J lost 6 bases, V lost 5 bases, and 9 bases had no gene match. This CDR3 is CASSPMDRGRSEQYF. The CDR3, as DNA: TGTGCCAGCAGTCCTATGGACAGGGGGCGTTCCGAGCAGTACTTC.

The J gene is TRBJ2-7, the V gene TRBV11-2, with TRBD2 identical over 7 bases. This CDR3 comprises 13 residues. Germline values: CDR1 SGHAT, CDR2 FQNNGV. Germline trimming cut 5 bases from V and 6 bases from J; bases unmatched to any gene: 7. CDR3 region: CASSPRSGAEQYF. CDR3 DNA: TGTGCCAGCAGCCCCCGGAGCGGGGCCGAGCAGTACTTC.

V usage is TRBV4-2 and J usage is TRBJ2-3; TRBD1 matches at 9 bases. Looked up from germline, CDR1 is LGHNA and CDR2 is YNFKEQ. V lost 2 bases and J lost 6; bases outside the gene matches: 12. The CDR3 has 17 amino acids. The CDR3 DNA follows: TGTGCCAGCAGCCAACTAGGACAGGGGCAACGCTGGGATACGCAGTATTTT. Protein product: CASSQLGQGQRWDTQYF.

The chain uses TRBV5-6 and TRBJ2-3; D is perhaps TRBD2 (6 bases). The CDR3 consists of 14 residues. The germline V gene encodes CDR1 SGHDT and CDR2 YYEEEE. The ends were cut back, 1 base at V and 0 bases at J, with 6 bases in the middle. The CDR3 DNA reads TGTGCCAGCAGCTTGCGGGGGAGCACAGATACGCAGTATTTT. The encoded protein is CASSLRGSTDTQYF.

V gene TRBV29-1 combines with J gene TRBJ2-4; the D gene is possibly TRBD1 (6 bases). Between the trimmed V and J ends, which lost 6 bases and 0 bases, there was a span of 15 bases. From germline, CDR1 is SQVTM and CDR2 ANQGSEA. CDR3 length equals 15 residues. The CDR3 DNA follows: TGCAGCGTGCTGGACGGGACACTAGCCAAAAACATTCAGTACTTC. It encodes CSVLDGTLAKNIQYF.

V gene TRBV7-2 combines with J gene TRBJ2-5, with D unclear. CDR1 and CDR2 from the germline V gene are SGHTA and FQGNSA. This CDR3 contains 15 residues. V gave up 0 bases and J gave up 5 bases, with 13 bases separating them. CDR3 nucleotide sequence: TGTGCCAGCAGCTTAGCCGCTATGAGTTGGGAGACCCAGTACTTC. Translation gives CASSLAAMSWETQYF. Full variable domain (remainder filled in from reference TRBV7-2 and TRBJ2-5): GAGVSQSPSNKVTEKGKDVELRCDPISGHTALYWYRQSLGQGLEFLIYFQGNSAPDKSGLPSDRFSAERTGGSVSTLTIQRTQQEDSAVYLCASSLAAMSWETQYFGPGTRLLVL.

The rearrangement uses TRBV20-1 and TRBJ1-1; no firm D call. The CDR3 loop spans 11 amino acids. CDR1 is DFQATT, CDR2 SNEGSKA, per germline (reference sequence). V was pared by 6 bases and J by 4 bases, with 9 bases between. CDR3 sequence (DNA): TGCAGTGCGCTACGGGGCACTGAAGCTTTCTTT. It yields the protein CSALRGTEAFF.